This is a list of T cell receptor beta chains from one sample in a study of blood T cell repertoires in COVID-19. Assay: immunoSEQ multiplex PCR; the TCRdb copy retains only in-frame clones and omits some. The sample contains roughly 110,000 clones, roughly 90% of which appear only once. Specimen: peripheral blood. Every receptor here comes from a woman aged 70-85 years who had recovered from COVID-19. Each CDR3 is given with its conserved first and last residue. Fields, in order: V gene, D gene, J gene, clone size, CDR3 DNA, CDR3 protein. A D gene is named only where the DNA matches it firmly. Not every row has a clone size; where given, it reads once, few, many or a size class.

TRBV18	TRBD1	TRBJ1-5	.	TGTGCCAGCTCACCCGGACAGGGGCGTTATCAGCCCCAGCATTTT	CASSPGQGRYQPQHF
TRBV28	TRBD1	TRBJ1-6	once	TGTGCCAGCAGTTCCACAGGGGATTCACCCCTCCACTTT	CASSSTGDSPLHF
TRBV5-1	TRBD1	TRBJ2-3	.	TGCGCCAGCAGCCCCGGACAGGGAAGCGATTCGCAGTATTTT	CASSPGQGSDSQYF
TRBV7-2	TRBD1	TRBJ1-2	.	TGTGCCAGCAGCTTAGACAGGGGTAGTGGCTACACCTTC	CASSLDRGSGYTF
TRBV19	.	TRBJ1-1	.	TGTGCCAGTAGTATCGACAAGAGGAACACTGAAGCTTTCTTT	CASSIDKRNTEAFF
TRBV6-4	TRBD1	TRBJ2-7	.	TGTGCCAGCAGTCCCTGGAGGACAGGGTCTGATCACTACGAGCAGTACTTC	CASSPWRTGSDHYEQYF
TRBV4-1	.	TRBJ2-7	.	TGCGCCAGCAGCCAAGATTCGGCGGGAACGTACTCCTACGAGCAGTACTTC	CASSQDSAGTYSYEQYF
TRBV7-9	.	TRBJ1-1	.	TGTGCCAGCAGCTTATATGGGACTCAGACTGAAGCTTTCTTT	CASSLYGTQTEAFF
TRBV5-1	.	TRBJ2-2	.	TGCGCCAGCAGCTTGGCCACAGGGAATAGGAACACCGGGGAGCTGTTTTTT	CASSLATGNRNTGELFF
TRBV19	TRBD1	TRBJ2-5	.	TGTGCCAGTAGTATTTCTCGGACAGGGGGCGTGGAGACCCAGTACTTC	CASSISRTGGVETQYF
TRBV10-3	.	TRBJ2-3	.	TGTGCCATTCGACAGGTCCGCACAGATACGCAGTATTTT	CAIRQVRTDTQYF
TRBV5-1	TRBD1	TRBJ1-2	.	TGCGCCAGCAGCTGGGGGACAGGGGAAACCGGCTACACCTTC	CASSWGTGETGYTF
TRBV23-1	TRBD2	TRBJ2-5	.	TGCGCCAGCATCCAACCCTTAGCGGGGGGGCTAGAGACCCAGTACTTC	CASIQPLAGGLETQYF
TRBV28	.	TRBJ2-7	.	TGTGCCAGCAGTTTTCAGGGTGGGATCGAGCAGTACTTC	CASSFQGGIEQYF
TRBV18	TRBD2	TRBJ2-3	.	TGTGCCACCGTGGGGGGGTCAGAAGATACGCAGTATTTT	CATVGGSEDTQYF
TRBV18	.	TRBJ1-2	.	TGTGCCAGCTCACAGGAGAGGAACTATGGCTACACCTTC	CASSQERNYGYTF
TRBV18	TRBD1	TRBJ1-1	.	TGTGCCAGCTCAAGAGGGTCAGGGGGGCTCATGAACACTGAAGCTTTCTTT	CASSRGSGGLMNTEAFF
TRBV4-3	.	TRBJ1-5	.	TGCGCCAGCAGCCAAGACGACAGCTCTTATCAGCCCCAGCATTTT	CASSQDDSSYQPQHF
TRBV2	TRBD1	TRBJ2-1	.	TGTGCCAGCAACAGGGGTCCTTTTCAGTACAATGAGCAGTTCTTC	CASNRGPFQYNEQFF
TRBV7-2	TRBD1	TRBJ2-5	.	TGTGCCAGCAGCTTCCAGGGGGCAGAGACCCAGTACTTC	CASSFQGAETQYF
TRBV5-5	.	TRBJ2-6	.	TGTGCCAGCAGCTTGGGGGTTAGTCACAGCTCTGGGGCCAACGTCCTGACTTTC	CASSLGVSHSSGANVLTF
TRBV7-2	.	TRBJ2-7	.	TGTGCCAGCAGCGAACGAGCGGCGTCCTACGAGCAGTACTTC	CASSERAASYEQYF
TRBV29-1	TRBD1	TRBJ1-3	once	TGCAGCGTTCCCAGGGGGTCTGGAAACACCATATATTTT	CSVPRGSGNTIYF
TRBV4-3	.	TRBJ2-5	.	TGCGCCAGCAGCTCCTTGCTGGACAGTAAAGAGACCCAGTACTTC	CASSSLLDSKETQYF
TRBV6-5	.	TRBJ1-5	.	TGTGCCAGCAGTTACTCGGCAGGATTATATCAGCCCCAGCATTTT	CASSYSAGLYQPQHF
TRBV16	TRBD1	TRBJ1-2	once	TGTGCCAGCAGCCCGACAGGGGAGGAAGGCTACACCTTC	CASSPTGEEGYTF
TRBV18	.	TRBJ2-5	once	TGTGCCAGCTCACCACCGGGGCAGGGGTTGGAGACCCAGTACTTC	CASSPPGQGLETQYF
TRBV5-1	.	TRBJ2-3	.	TGCGCCAGCAGCTTGGGACGGAGGGAGGCAGATACGCAGTATTTT	CASSLGRREADTQYF
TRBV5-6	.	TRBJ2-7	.	TGTGCCAGCAGCTCACGGCTGACAGACATCTACGAGCAGTACTTC	CASSSRLTDIYEQYF
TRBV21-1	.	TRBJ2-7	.	TGTGCCAGCAGCACCAAGGACAGGGGGTACTTC	CASSTKDRGYF
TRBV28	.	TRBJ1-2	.	TGTGCCAGCAGAACCCCCAGGGAGGTGGCTGGCTACACCTTC	CASRTPREVAGYTF
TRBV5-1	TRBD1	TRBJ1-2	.	TGCGCCAGCAGCCCTAAGACAGGGAGCTATGGCTACACCTTC	CASSPKTGSYGYTF
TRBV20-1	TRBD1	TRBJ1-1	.	TGCAGTGCTACGGACAGGGAAGAAGCTTTCTTT	CSATDREEAFF
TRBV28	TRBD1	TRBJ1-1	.	TGTGCCAGCAGTCCACCGGGACAGGGTCCTGAAGCTTTCTTT	CASSPPGQGPEAFF
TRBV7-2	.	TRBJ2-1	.	TGTGCCAGCAGCCACGCGCAGACGAGGAATGAGCAGTTCTTC	CASSHAQTRNEQFF
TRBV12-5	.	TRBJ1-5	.	TGTGCTAGTGCCCGGGATTTTTATCAGCCCCAGCATTTT	CASARDFYQPQHF
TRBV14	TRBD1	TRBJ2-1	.	TGTGCCAGCAGCCAAAACCCGGGACAGGGGTTATATGAGCAGTTCTTC	CASSQNPGQGLYEQFF
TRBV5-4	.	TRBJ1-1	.	TGTGCCAGCAGCTGGGGGGGCGGTTTAAAGTCCCTGGAAGCTTTCTTT	CASSWGGGLKSLEAFF
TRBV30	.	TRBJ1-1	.	TGTGCCTGGATTGGGACTACGACCATGAACACTGAAGCTTTCTTT	CAWIGTTTMNTEAFF
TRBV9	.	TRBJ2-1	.	TGTGCCAGCAGCCCTACTACAGGGGGGGTTCGGATCTTC	CASSPTTGGVRIF
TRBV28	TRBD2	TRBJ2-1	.	TGTGCCAGCAGTTTGCCCGGGACTACCCACAATGAGCAGTTCTTC	CASSLPGTTHNEQFF
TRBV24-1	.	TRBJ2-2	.	TGTGCCACCAGTGGGGGGGGGCTCGCCGGGGAGCTGTTTTTT	CATSGGGLAGELFF
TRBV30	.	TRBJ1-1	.	TGTGCCTGGAGTGCCTGGCCCCGCGGAGCTTTCTTT	CAWSAWPRGAFF
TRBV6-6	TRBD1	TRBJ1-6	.	TGTGCCAGCAGTCGCCCTGGACAGGGAAGCTCCTATAATTCACCCCTCCACTTT	CASSRPGQGSSYNSPLHF
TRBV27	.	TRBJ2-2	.	TGTGCCAGCAGACCCTGGGGGTTGGGGAGGCAGGACACCGGGGAGCTGTTTTTT	CASRPWGLGRQDTGELFF
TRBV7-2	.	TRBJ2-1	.	TGTGCCAGCAGCCCATGGACTCCCAACAATGAGCAGTTCTTC	CASSPWTPNNEQFF
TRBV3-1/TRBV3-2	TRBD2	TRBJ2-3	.	TGTGCCAGCAGCCAGTCCGGGACTAGCGGGGGGAGCACAGATACGCAGTATTTT	CASSQSGTSGGSTDTQYF
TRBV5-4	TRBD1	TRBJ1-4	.	TGTGCCAGCAGCTTCGAGACAGGGAGTGAAAAACTGTTTTTT	CASSFETGSEKLFF
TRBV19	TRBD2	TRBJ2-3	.	TGTGCCAGTAGACTAGCGGGGCGTCTTTCTGCCACAGATACGCAGTATTTT	CASRLAGRLSATDTQYF
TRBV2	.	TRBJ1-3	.	TGTGCCAGCAGCCCCGGGACACGCTCTGGAAACACCATATATTTT	CASSPGTRSGNTIYF